This T cell receptor beta chain was identified in a study of identifying expanded T cells in peripheral blood. Whole-study results and caveats: Differentially abundant clones: about 1.3 between replicates, approximately 15 at approximately two weeks, more than 18 at four.

TCRdb's table, derived via immunoSEQ multiplex PCR, lists solely in-frame clones and lacks some. The data show tens of thousands of clones, roughly four fifths seen once. As for this clone: Its antigen is not known.

Collection occurred without any documented infections or immune events in donors. This CDR3 comprises 14 residues. The germline gives CDR1 SGHDN, CDR2 FVKESK. Trimming left V 2 bases short and J 5 bases short, with 9 bases between. Sequencing used blood. The TCR was taken from a person between 18 and 75 years old in good health. The chain links TRBV14 to TRBJ2-2, with TRBD2 as a possible D gene (6 bases). CDR3 DNA: TGTGCCAGCAGCCAAAGGCGGGGAACCGGGGAGCTGTTTTTT. Its translation: CASSQRRGTGELFF.